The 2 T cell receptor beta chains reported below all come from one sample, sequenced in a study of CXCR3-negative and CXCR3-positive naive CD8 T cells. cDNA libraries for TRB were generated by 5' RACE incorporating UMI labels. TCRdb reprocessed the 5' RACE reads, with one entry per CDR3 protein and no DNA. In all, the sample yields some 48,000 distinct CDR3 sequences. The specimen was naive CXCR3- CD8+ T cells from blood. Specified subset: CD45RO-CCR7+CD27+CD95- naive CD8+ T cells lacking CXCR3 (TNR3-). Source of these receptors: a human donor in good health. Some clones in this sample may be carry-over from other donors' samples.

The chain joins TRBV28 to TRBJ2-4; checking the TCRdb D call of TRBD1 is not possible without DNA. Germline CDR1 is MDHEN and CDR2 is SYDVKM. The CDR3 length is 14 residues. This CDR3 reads CASSQGLAKNIQYF. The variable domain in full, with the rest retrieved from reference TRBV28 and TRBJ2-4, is DVKVTQSSRYLVKRTGEKVFLECVQDMDHENMFWYRQDPGLGLRLIYFSYDVKMKEKGDIPEGYSVSREKKERFSLILESASTNQTSMYLCASSQGLAKNIQYFGAGTRLSVL.

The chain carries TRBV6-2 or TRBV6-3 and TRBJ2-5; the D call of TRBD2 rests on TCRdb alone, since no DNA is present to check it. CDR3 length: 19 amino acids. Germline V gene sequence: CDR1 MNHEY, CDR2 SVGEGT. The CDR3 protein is CASSYPRLAGASYQETQYF.